This T cell receptor (beta chain) came from a study of T cell responses to AZD1222 COVID-19 vaccine. Profiled with immunoSEQ multiplex PCR; TCRdb holds only in-frame clones, not every one. The sample records approximately 80,000 clones, more than 80% being singletons. Whole-study findings and limits: Spike-specific TCR breadth and depth went up after people got two AZD1222 doses.

This clone was seen a handful of times. Its target is not known. The clonotype originates from an adult in good health. The sample was peripheral blood, taken on day 0 of AZD1222 vaccination.

The CDR3 region is CASSQVLAGVEETQYF. The CDR3 nucleotides are TGTGCCAGCAGCCAAGTGCTAGCGGGGGTCGAGGAGACCCAGTACTTC. The rearrangement links TRBV3-1 (or the pseudogene TRBV3-2) to TRBJ2-5, with TRBD2 matching over 10 bases. Germline loops: CDR1 LGHDT, CDR2 YNNKEL (reference sequence). The CDR3 covers 16 residues. The ends lost 1 base at V and 5 bases at J; junction bases unmatched: 7.